This TCR beta chain is drawn from a study of T cells in localized non-small cell lung cancer. V dropped 0 bases and J dropped 8; count of bases not matched to a gene: 7. CDR3 size: 15 residues. Germline-derived CDR1 and CDR2 are KGHSH and LQKENI. Findings and limits, study-wide: Turning up in adjacent lung were a median approximately 60 of the top 100 tumor clones. The study found T cell clonality highest in uninvolved adjacent lung, above tumor.

The assay was immunoSEQ multiplex PCR, and TCRdb's table has in-frame clones only and misses some. The sample yields more than 12,000 clones, approximately 89% seen once. Turning to this clone: Antigen: not known.

The chain links TRBV18 to TRBJ1-2, with 9 bases identical to TRBD1. The receptor was isolated from a woman between 35 and 70 years old with stage I lung adenocarcinoma. Sample: peripheral blood, taken before any cancer treatment. The CDR3 is CASSPPGDREDGYTF. In nucleotides, the CDR3 is TGTGCCAGCTCACCACCGGGGGACAGGGAGGACGGCTACACCTTC.